This record looks at one T cell receptor (beta chain) sequence and its context. This entry belongs to a study of blood T cell repertoires in COVID-19. About the research overall: Samples came from the United States, Italy and Spain, spanning acute and convalescent COVID-19. PBMCs, B-cell-depleted T cells, or T cells were the source of the cDNA or gDNA that made up the material.

The protocol was immunoSEQ multiplex PCR, while the TCRdb copy is restricted to in-frame clones and leaves out a portion. Altogether around 370,000 clones are present, roughly 89% being singletons, with the ten largest covering 6.5% to 7%. CDR1 is ENHRY and CDR2 is SYGVKD in the germline V gene. The CDR3 contains 13 residues. V was pared by 11 bases and J by 2 bases, with 8 bases of the junction left unmatched. The chain employs TRBV10-3 and TRBJ1-1, with 7 bases fitting TRBD1. Sequenced sample: peripheral blood. The TCR originated in a man aged 18 to 30 with active or convalescent COVID-19. The CDR3 loop is CAARQGQNTEAFF. The CDR3 DNA reads TGTGCCGCACGACAGGGTCAAAACACTGAAGCTTTCTTT.